These 19 T cell receptor beta chains were sequenced from one sample in a study of T cells in Graves' hyperthyroidism and ophthalmopathy. Amplification yielded TCR beta CDR3 regions, with RNA transcripts as the source. First-round RT-PCR of the TCR CDR3 relied on the HTBI primer set. TCRdb called the multiplex PCR reads again in MiXCR, with one record for every CDR3 protein. This table holds roughly 380,000 distinct CDR3 sequences, 12% to 15% found once. Material: blood. All receptors derive from a woman under 30 with Graves' hyperthyroidism.

This clonotype was found many times. The V call is TRBV12-3 or TRBV12-4, the J call TRBJ2-5; D tentatively reads TRBD1 or TRBD2 (5 bases each). Trimming took off 3 bases at V and 3 bases at J, with 11 bases between the two ends. The CDR3 has 14 amino acids. The CDR3 coding sequence is TGTGCCAGCAGTTTGGGTATGGGGGAAGAGACCCAGTACTTC. This sequence encodes CASSLGMGEETQYF.

This clonotype was detected ten times or more. This chain links TRBV20-1 with TRBJ2-5; 7 bases match TRBD2. Unmatched junction bases numbered 6, after V lost 5 bases and J lost 0 bases. Germline V CDR1 and CDR2: DFQATT, SNEGSKA (reference sequence). The CDR3 runs to 14 residues. The CDR3 spells CSALGGRDQETQYF. The CDR3 DNA sequence: TGCAGTGCTTTAGGTGGGAGGGACCAAGAGACCCAGTACTTC.

The rearrangement joins TRBV4-1 to TRBJ1-5; possible D gene TRBD1, 6 bases. The germline V and J ends were trimmed by 1 base and 0 bases, with 16 bases remaining between them. This CDR3 has 18 residues. The germline V gene has CDR1 MGHRA and CDR2 YSYEKL. The CDR3 coding sequence is TGCGCCAGCAGCCAAGCAACAGGGCAGAGTTATAGCAATCAGCCCCAGCATTTT. This codes for CASSQATGQSYSNQPQHF.

The genes are TRBV6-4 and TRBJ2-1, with D perhaps TRBD2 (5 bases). The V gene lost 6 bases and the J gene lost 6 bases, with 18 bases spanning the gap. Germline values: CDR1 MRHNA, CDR2 SNTAGT. This CDR3 has 15 residues. CDR3 sequence (DNA): TGTGCCAGCAGCGCAGAGGGAAGTAAACTCAATGAGCAGTTCTTC. Its translation is CASSAEGSKLNEQFF.

This clonotype was seen many times. V is TRBV11-2 and J is TRBJ2-3; tentative D call: TRBD1 (6 bases). The CDR3 sequence is 15 residues long. Germline-derived CDR1 and CDR2 are SGHAT and FQNNGV. Trimming removed 5 bases at V and 3 bases at J, with 15 bases between. The CDR3 reads CASSPTGLETDTQYF. The CDR3 nucleotides are TGTGCCAGCAGCCCAACAGGGTTGGAAACAGATACGCAGTATTTT.

This clonotype was observed many times. This chain connects TRBV6-5 to TRBJ2-7; the D is unclear. Germline assignment: CDR1 MNHEY and CDR2 SVGAGI. The V and J ends lost 2 bases and 2 bases respectively, with 10 bases between them. This CDR3 is 14 amino acids long. The CDR3 sequence: CASSYDGPPYEQYF. The CDR3 bases are TGTGCCAGCAGTTACGACGGCCCCCCCTACGAGCAGTACTTC.

As concerns this clonotype: A read error may explain this, as a much larger clone is one base away. This chain connects TRBV30 to TRBJ2-5; 10 bases map to TRBD2. The CDR3 sequence is 14 residues long. Germline V gene data show CDR1 as GTSNPN and CDR2 as SVGIG (reference sequence). V was clipped by 5 bases and J by 5 bases; unmatched bases: 8. The CDR3 DNA is TGTGCCTGGGCGCCAGCGGGAGGGCCTGAGACCCAGTACTTC. Translating it yields CAWAPAGGPETQYF.

This clonotype was counted many times. The V gene is TRBV7-8, the J gene TRBJ2-5; 11 bases line up with TRBD2. V gave up 3 bases and J gave up 5 bases; unmatched junction bases: 5. Per the germline V gene, CDR1 is SGHVS and CDR2 is FQNEAQ. There are 15 residues in the CDR3. CDR3 sequence: CASSFTSGRRETQYF. The CDR3 bases are TGTGCCAGCAGCTTTACTAGCGGGAGAAGGGAGACCCAGTACTTC.

Many counts were recorded for this clonotype. The genes are TRBV20-1 and TRBJ2-1; TRBD1 aligns across 9 bases. The V gene end was trimmed by 1 base and the J gene end by 10 bases; junction bases not matched to a gene: 5. CDR3 length: 13 amino acids. Per the germline V gene, CDR1 is DFQATT and CDR2 is SNEGSKA (reference sequence). The DNA of the CDR3 is TGCAGTGCTAGAGTAACAGGGGGCCAGGAGCAGTTCTTC. Amino acid sequence: CSARVTGGQEQFF.

The gene calls are TRBV7-2 and TRBJ2-3, with D possibly being TRBD1 (7 bases). The V end lost 5 bases, the J end lost 2 bases, and 14 bases lay between the germline ends. The V gene's germline CDR1 is SGHTA and CDR2 FQGNSA. The CDR3 runs to 15 residues. The CDR3 loop reads CASSHRQGLTDTQYF. The CDR3 nucleotides read TGTGCCAGCAGCCACCGACAGGGACTCACAGATACGCAGTATTTT.

J is TRBJ2-7 and V is TRBV7-9, with unresolved D. Trimming took 4 bases from V and 2 from J, leaving 6 bases between them. The CDR3 has 12 residues. CDR1 and CDR2 (germline): SEHNR, FQNEAQ (reference sequence). CDR3 region: CASSSQPYEQYF. DNA of the CDR3: TGTGCCAGCAGCTCGCAACCCTACGAGCAGTACTTC.

In its sample, this clonotype was seen many times. This chain joins TRBV7-3 and TRBJ2-1, with 9 nucleotides matching TRBD2. CDR1 and CDR2 from the germline V gene are SGHTA and FQGTGA. V trimming: 5 bases; J trimming: 0 bases; junction bases outside the gene matches: 5. The CDR3 runs to 16 residues. CDR3 sequence (DNA): TGTGCCAGCAGCCAAAGTAGCGGGAGCTCCTACAATGAGCAGTTCTTC. The encoded protein is CASSQSSGSSYNEQFF.

This clonotype was seen many times. The chain couples TRBV5-1 to TRBJ2-7; TRBD1 aligns across 8 bases. Losses at the gene ends were 7 bases for V and 5 bases for J; bases not matched to a gene: 11. Germline-derived CDR1 and CDR2 are SGHRS and YFSETQ. This CDR3 is built from 14 residues. DNA of the CDR3: TGCGCCAGCTCCTCGGGGACAGGTATCCACGAGCAGTACTTC. Translating it yields CASSSGTGIHEQYF.

This clonotype came up many times. V is TRBV28 and J is TRBJ2-7; 7 bases fit TRBD1. CDR1 is MDHEN, CDR2 SYDVKM, per germline. V dropped 3 bases and J dropped 3; count of bases not matched to a gene: 5. This CDR3 has 14 amino acids. For the CDR3, the DNA is TGTGCCAGCAGTTTCAGGGGGAGACTCTACGAGCAGTACTTC. Amino acid sequence: CASSFRGRLYEQYF.

This clonotype appeared many times. With a much larger clone just one base away, this may be a read error. The V call is TRBV28, the J call TRBJ2-1, with D unclear. V lost 7 bases and J lost 2, with 15 bases in between. The length of the CDR3 is 15 residues. Germline-derived CDR1 and CDR2 are MDHEN and SYDVKM. CDR3 DNA sequence: TGTGCCAGCACGATTGGGGAAGGGACCTACAATGAGCAGTTCTTC. Amino acids: CASTIGEGTYNEQFF.

This sequence joins TRBV7-8 and TRBJ2-5, with TRBD2 identical over 8 bases. The CDR3 consists of 17 residues. Losses at the gene ends were 5 bases for V and 4 bases for J; bases not matched to a gene: 15. Germline CDR1 reads SGHVS; CDR2 reads FQNEAQ. This CDR3 is CASSPGGGGRSRETQYF. CDR3 DNA sequence: TGTGCCAGCAGCCCGGGAGGGGGGGGGCGCAGTAGAGAGACCCAGTACTTC.

In this sample, this clonotype turned up many times. The chain joins TRBV20-1 to TRBJ2-1; 9 bases are a match to TRBD2. The J segment lost 4 bases and the V segment lost 4 bases, leaving 8 bases of the junction unmatched. CDR1 and CDR2 from the germline V gene are DFQATT and SNEGSKA (reference sequence). The CDR3 is made up of 15 amino acids. The CDR3 DNA reads TGCAGTGCTACAGAGCGGGAGGAGGGATACAATGAGCAGTTCTTC. Its protein is CSATEREEGYNEQFF.

There are a few counts of this clonotype. This CDR3 is CASSQVQGQGAGGYTF. Written as DNA, the CDR3 is TGCGCCAGCAGCCAAGTTCAGGGACAGGGGGCGGGAGGCTACACCTTC. The genes are TRBV4-3 and TRBJ1-2, with 12 nucleotides matching TRBD1. Germline V gene sequence: CDR1 LGHNA, CDR2 YSLEER. The V segment lost 1 base and the J segment 8 bases; nucleotides outside the gene matches: 8. This CDR3 is 16 amino acids long.

The V call is TRBV28, the J call TRBJ1-3; 8 bases align to TRBD1. Germline CDR1 MDHEN, CDR2 SYDVKM. The CDR3 sequence is 14 residues long. After removal of 8 bases from V and 0 bases from J, the junction contained 3 bases not matched to a gene. CDR3 bases: TGTGCCAGCGTGGACAGGGCCTCTGGAAACACCATATATTTT. It codes for CASVDRASGNTIYF.